A selection of T cell receptor beta chains follows, all from one sample in a study of blood T cells in healthy people across ages. In TCRdb, the 5' RACE reads were re-called with MiXCR into one record per CDR3 protein. The sample has under 2 million distinct CDR3 sequences, about 35% seen once. The sample consisted of blood. These receptors were obtained from a woman aged 25 to 39 in good health. CDR3s include the opening cysteine and the closing phenylalanine or tryptophan. The order of the fields is V gene, clone size, CDR3 protein. Rows may omit the clone size; those that give it use once, few, many or a size class.

V gene: TRBV27
clone size: once
CDR3 protein: CASKPGGYNEQFF

V gene: TRBV5-1
clone size: few
CDR3 protein: CASSTLSNTEAFF

V gene: TRBV15
clone size: few
CDR3 protein: CATSRDGGADTQYF

V gene: TRBV20-1
clone size: few
CDR3 protein: CSARDPQGSYNEQFF

V gene: TRBV30
clone size: once
CDR3 protein: CAWKGLAGEVEQFF

V gene: TRBV20-1
clone size: -
CDR3 protein: CSARDIGTTRYEQYF

V gene: TRBV20-1
clone size: -
CDR3 protein: CSARGPTGSNTGELFF

V gene: TRBV13
clone size: few
CDR3 protein: CASSLTDRVTGYTF

V gene: TRBV9
clone size: few
CDR3 protein: CASSVVGGTYNEQFF

V gene: TRBV7-9
clone size: -
CDR3 protein: CASYGGLNYEQYF

V gene: TRBV9
clone size: few
CDR3 protein: CASSVGSGRQEETQYF

V gene: TRBV30
clone size: -
CDR3 protein: CAWSVRGGQYF

V gene: TRBV18
clone size: -
CDR3 protein: CASSVSTPDQETQYF

V gene: TRBV20-1
clone size: -
CDR3 protein: CSASTGVEQYF

V gene: TRBV28
clone size: few
CDR3 protein: CASSLPGDSGYTF

V gene: TRBV20-1
clone size: many
CDR3 protein: CSATGVTGLYGYTF

V gene: TRBV4-1
clone size: -
CDR3 protein: CASSQVIATPSFQYF

V gene: TRBV20-1
clone size: -
CDR3 protein: CSANRGQAEAFF

V gene: TRBV10-3
clone size: -
CDR3 protein: CAIRTGTSGTPYEQYF

V gene: TRBV11-3
clone size: -
CDR3 protein: CASSSTGGSTDAQYF

V gene: TRBV6-1
clone size: -
CDR3 protein: CASSNRGRGEQFF

V gene: TRBV27
clone size: few
CDR3 protein: CATLSGAGDTQYF

V gene: TRBV5-1
clone size: -
CDR3 protein: CASSFYQGQKKLFF

V gene: TRBV12-3/TRBV12-4
clone size: many
CDR3 protein: CASLIGGALEAFF

V gene: TRBV29-1
clone size: few
CDR3 protein: CSVELTDTGELFF

V gene: TRBV15
clone size: -
CDR3 protein: CATSRDTIEGIYGYTF

V gene: TRBV5-4
clone size: -
CDR3 protein: CASSLDSSNTDTQYF

V gene: TRBV9
clone size: -
CDR3 protein: CASSDSTGPHREQFF

V gene: TRBV10-2
clone size: few
CDR3 protein: CASSEGAGVGEQYF

V gene: TRBV2
clone size: -
CDR3 protein: CASSGTGGPNTEAFF

V gene: TRBV5-6
clone size: -
CDR3 protein: CASSYRTTQETQYF

V gene: TRBV20-1
clone size: many
CDR3 protein: CSAYATTGTYGYTF

V gene: TRBV20-1
clone size: -
CDR3 protein: CSALGLVRYEQYF